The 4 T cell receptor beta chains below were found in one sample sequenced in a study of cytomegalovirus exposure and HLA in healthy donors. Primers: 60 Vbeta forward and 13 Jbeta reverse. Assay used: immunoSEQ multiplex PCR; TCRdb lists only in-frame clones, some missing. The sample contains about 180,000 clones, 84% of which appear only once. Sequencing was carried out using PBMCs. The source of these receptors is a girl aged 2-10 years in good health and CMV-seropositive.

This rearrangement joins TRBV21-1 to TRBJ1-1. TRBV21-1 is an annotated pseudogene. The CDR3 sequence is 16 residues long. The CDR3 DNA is TGTGCCAGCAGCCTGGGACCTCGAAGGCGGGGCACTGAAGCTTTCTTT. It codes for CASSLGPRRRGTEAFF.

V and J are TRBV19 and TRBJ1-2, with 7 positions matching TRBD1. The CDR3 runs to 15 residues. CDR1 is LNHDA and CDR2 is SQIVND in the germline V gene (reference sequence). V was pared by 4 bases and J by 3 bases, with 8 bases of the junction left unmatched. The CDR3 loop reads CASSTTGVSYYGYTF. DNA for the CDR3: TGTGCCAGTAGTACTACAGGGGTCTCTTACTATGGCTACACCTTC.

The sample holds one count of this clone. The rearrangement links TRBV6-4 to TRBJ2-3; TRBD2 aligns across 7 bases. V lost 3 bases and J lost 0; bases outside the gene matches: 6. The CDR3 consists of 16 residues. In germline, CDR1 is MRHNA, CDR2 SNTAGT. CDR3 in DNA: TGTGCCAGCAGTGAAGGAGCGGGACTAAGCACAGATACGCAGTATTTT. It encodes CASSEGAGLSTDTQYF.

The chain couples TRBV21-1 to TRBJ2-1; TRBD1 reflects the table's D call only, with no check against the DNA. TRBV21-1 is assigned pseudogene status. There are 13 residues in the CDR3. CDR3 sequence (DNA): TGTGCCAGAAGGGGGGACAGGGGCCTCCCTCGAGTCTTC. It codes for CARRGDRGLPRVF.